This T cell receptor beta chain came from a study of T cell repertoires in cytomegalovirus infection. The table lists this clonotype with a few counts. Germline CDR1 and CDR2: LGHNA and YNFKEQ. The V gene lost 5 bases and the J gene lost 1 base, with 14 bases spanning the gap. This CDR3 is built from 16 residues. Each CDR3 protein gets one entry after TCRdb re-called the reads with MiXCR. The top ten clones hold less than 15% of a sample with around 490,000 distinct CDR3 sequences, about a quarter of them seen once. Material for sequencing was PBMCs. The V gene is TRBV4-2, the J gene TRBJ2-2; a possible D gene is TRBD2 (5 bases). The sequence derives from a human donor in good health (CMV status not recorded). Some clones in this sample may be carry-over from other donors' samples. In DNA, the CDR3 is TGTGCCAGCAGCGACCGAGGACTGGTGAACACCGGGGAGCTGTTTTTT. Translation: CASSDRGLVNTGELFF.